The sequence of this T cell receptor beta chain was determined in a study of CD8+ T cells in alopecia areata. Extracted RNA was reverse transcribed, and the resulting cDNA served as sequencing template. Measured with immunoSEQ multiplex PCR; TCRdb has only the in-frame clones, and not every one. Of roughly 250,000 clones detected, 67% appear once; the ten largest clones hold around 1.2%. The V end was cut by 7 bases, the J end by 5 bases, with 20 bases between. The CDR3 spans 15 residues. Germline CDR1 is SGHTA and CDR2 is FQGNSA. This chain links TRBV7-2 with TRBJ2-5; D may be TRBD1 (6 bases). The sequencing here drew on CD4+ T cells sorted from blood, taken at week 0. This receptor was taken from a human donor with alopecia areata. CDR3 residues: CASTSRGRGTETQYF. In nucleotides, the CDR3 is TGTGCCAGCACCTCCCGGGGCAGGGGTACGGAGACCCAGTACTTC.